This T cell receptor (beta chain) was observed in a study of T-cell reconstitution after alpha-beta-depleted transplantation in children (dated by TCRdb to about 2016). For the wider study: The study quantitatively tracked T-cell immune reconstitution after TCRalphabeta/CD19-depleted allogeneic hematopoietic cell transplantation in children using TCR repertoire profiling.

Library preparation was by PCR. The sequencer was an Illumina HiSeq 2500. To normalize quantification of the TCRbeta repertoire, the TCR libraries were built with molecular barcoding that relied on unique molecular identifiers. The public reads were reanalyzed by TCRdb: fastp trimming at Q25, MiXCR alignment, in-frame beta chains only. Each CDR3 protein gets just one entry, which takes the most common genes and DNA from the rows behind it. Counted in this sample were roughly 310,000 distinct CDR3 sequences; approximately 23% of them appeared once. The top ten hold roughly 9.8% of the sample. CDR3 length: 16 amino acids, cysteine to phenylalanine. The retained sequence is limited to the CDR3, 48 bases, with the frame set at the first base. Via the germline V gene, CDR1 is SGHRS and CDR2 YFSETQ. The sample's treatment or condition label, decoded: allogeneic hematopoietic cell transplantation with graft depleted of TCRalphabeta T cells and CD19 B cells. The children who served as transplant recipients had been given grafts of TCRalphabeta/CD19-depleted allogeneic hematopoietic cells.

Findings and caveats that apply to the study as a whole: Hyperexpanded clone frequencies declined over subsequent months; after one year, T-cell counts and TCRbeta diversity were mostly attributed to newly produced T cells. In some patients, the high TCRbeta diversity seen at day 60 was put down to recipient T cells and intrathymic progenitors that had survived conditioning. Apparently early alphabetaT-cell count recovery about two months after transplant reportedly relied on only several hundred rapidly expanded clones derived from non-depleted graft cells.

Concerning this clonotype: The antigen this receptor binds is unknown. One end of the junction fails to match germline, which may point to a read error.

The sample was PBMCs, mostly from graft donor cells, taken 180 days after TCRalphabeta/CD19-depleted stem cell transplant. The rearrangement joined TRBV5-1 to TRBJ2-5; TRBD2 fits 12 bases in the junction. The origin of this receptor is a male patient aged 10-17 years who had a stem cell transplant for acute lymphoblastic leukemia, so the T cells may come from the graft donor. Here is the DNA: TGCGCCAGCAGTTCCGGGACTAGCGGGCGACGTGGGACCCAGTCCTTC. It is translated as CASSSGTSGRRGTQSF.